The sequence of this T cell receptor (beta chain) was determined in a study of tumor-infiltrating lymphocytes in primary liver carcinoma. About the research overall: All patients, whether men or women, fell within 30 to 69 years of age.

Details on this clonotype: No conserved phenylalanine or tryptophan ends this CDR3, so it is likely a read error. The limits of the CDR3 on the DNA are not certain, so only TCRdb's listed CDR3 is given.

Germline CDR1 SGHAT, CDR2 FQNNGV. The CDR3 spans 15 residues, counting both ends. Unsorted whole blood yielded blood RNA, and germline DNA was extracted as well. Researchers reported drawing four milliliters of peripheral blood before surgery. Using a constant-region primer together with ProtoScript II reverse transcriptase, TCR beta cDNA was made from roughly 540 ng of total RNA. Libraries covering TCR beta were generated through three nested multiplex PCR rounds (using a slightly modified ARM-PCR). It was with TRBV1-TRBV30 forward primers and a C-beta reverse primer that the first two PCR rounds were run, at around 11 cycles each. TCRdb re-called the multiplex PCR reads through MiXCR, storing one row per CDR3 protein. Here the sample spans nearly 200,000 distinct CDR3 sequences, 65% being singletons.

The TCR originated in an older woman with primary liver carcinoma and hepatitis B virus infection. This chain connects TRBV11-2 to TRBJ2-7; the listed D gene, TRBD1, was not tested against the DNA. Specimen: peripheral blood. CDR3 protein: CANSFLQGPSYEQYL.